Listed here is a single T cell receptor beta chain. Using immunoSEQ multiplex PCR, the repertoire was profiled, and TCRdb retains in-frame clones only, with some absent. In the table there are roughly 550,000 clones, about 84% of which are singletons. This entry belongs to a study of shared T cell receptors in the human thymus. These data were likewise used in another study, on human thymus T cells. As reported in that work: Those donating were healthy Finnish infants in corrective surgery for congenital heart defects. Corrective heart surgery yielded resections, and these provided the thymus tissue. V and J genes seemed to be used with bias in thymic and blood repertoires. What related research reported was that thymic repertoires overlapped highly among unrelated individuals.

Sequencing used thymocytes. The origin of this receptor is a boy younger than two with a congenital heart defect.

CDR3 loop: CASSRTSADEQFF. CDR3 DNA: TGTGCCAGCAGCCGAACTAGCGCGGATGAGCAGTTCTTC. V gene TRBV7-3 combines with J gene TRBJ2-1; 7 nucleotides match TRBD2. V trimming: 5 bases; J trimming: 8 bases; junction bases outside the gene matches: 6. CDR3 size: 13 residues. Germline V lookup: CDR1 SGHTA, CDR2 FQGTGA.